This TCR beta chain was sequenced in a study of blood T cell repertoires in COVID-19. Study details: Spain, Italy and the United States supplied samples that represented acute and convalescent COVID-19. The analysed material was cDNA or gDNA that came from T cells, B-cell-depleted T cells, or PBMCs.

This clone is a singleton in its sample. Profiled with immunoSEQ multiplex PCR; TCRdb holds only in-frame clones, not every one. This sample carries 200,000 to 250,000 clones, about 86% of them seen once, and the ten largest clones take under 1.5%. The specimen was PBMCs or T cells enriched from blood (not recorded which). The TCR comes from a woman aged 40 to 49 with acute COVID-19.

This CDR3 is CASSLAPTGYADTQYF. The CDR3 bases are TGCGCCAGCAGCTTGGCCCCGACAGGGTATGCAGATACGCAGTATTTT. The chain carries TRBV5-1 and TRBJ2-3; 7 bases fit TRBD1. V shed 0 bases and J 4 bases; nucleotides not matched to a gene: 8. The V gene's germline CDR1 is SGHRS and CDR2 YFSETQ. This CDR3 contains 16 residues.